In its sample, the clone carrying this T cell receptor (beta chain) was seen once. Trimming at V came to 3 bases and at J to 7 bases, leaving 17 bases not matched to a gene. The germline gives CDR1 ENHRY, CDR2 SYGVKD. The CDR3 is 19 residues long. This specimen comes from a study of beta chain features in type 1 diabetes. Every bit of the isolated RNA underwent reverse transcription, so sequencing read expressed TCRB transcripts. TCRdb's table, derived via immunoSEQ multiplex PCR, lists solely in-frame clones and lacks some. The data contain 140,000 to 150,000 clones, about 44% of them singletons. This receptor was taken from a young man in good health. The sequenced sample was Tregs from blood. V usage is TRBV10-3 and J usage is TRBJ1-5; 11 bases agree with TRBD1. The DNA of the CDR3 is TGTGCCATCAGTGATGTCGGCATGACGGGACAGGGGGTGGGACAGCCCCAGCATTTT. This gives the protein CAISDVGMTGQGVGQPQHF.